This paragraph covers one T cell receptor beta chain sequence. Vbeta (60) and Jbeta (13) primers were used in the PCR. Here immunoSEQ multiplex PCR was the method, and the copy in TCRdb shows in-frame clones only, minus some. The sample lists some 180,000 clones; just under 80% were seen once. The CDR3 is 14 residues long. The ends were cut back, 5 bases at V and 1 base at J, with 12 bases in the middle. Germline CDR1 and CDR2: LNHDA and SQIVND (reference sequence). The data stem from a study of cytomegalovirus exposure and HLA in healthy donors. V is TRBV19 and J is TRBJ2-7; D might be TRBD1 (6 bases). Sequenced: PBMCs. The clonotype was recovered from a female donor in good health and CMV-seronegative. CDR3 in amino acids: CASSLQGPSYEQYF. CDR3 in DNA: TGTGCCAGTAGTCTGCAGGGGCCATCCTACGAGCAGTACTTC. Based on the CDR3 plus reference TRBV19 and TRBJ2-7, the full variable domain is DGGITQSPKYLFRKEGQNVTLSCEQNLNHDAMYWYRQDPGQGLRLIYYSQIVNDFQKGDIAEGYSVSREKKESFPLTVTSAQKNPTAFYLCASSLQGPSYEQYFGPGTRLTVT.